The rows below give T cell receptor beta chains drawn from one sample of a study of blood T cells in healthy people across ages. TCRdb reanalysed the 5' RACE reads using MiXCR and keeps one entry per CDR3 protein. The table records over 600,000 distinct CDR3 sequences, 35% to 60% of them present only once. The sample consisted of blood. Receptors originate from an elderly man in good health. CDR3s include the opening cysteine and the closing phenylalanine or tryptophan. D genes are given only for firm matches. The size field is filled for only some rows; it gives once, few, many or a size class.

v_call: TRBV5-1; j_call: TRBJ2-6; d_call: NA; clone_size: NA; cdr3_aa: CASSAEGPGRGANVLTF; cdr3_nt: TGCGCCAGCAGCGCGGAAGGGCCAGGGCGTGGGGCCAACGTCCTGACTTTC
v_call: TRBV20-1; j_call: TRBJ2-1; d_call: TRBD2; clone_size: few; cdr3_aa: CSATRLAGGNEQFF; cdr3_nt: TGCAGTGCTACCCGACTAGCGGGAGGCAATGAGCAGTTCTTC
v_call: TRBV12-3/TRBV12-4; j_call: TRBJ2-7; d_call: TRBD1; clone_size: many; cdr3_aa: CASSWTGDVEQYF; cdr3_nt: TGTGCCAGCAGTTGGACAGGGGATGTCGAGCAGTACTTC
v_call: TRBV11-2; j_call: TRBJ2-5; d_call: NA; clone_size: few; cdr3_aa: CASSSDFDEETQYF; cdr3_nt: TGTGCCAGCAGCTCGGACTTCGATGAAGAGACCCAGTACTTC
v_call: TRBV6-2/TRBV6-3; j_call: TRBJ2-7; d_call: TRBD2; clone_size: NA; cdr3_aa: CASTGGRYRSYEQYF; cdr3_nt: TGTGCCAGCACGGGGGGACGGTACCGCTCCTACGAGCAGTACTTC
v_call: TRBV4-3; j_call: TRBJ1-6; d_call: NA; clone_size: NA; cdr3_aa: CASSQRTENSNSPLHF; cdr3_nt: TGCGCCAGCAGCCAAAGGACGGAAAACTCTAATTCACCCCTCCACTTT
v_call: TRBV20-1; j_call: TRBJ1-1; d_call: TRBD1; clone_size: NA; cdr3_aa: CSHRPGGNVVTEAFF; cdr3_nt: TGCAGTCACCGTCCAGGGGGCAACGTCGTCACTGAAGCTTTCTTT
v_call: TRBV20-1; j_call: TRBJ1-5; d_call: NA; clone_size: NA; cdr3_aa: CSAGGFGNQPQHF; cdr3_nt: TGCAGTGCTGGGGGGTTTGGCAATCAGCCCCAGCATTTT
v_call: TRBV6-6; j_call: TRBJ2-1; d_call: NA; clone_size: many; cdr3_aa: CASSYGLAEYNEQFF; cdr3_nt: TGTGCCAGCAGTTACGGGTTAGCTGAGTACAATGAGCAGTTCTTC
v_call: TRBV29-1; j_call: TRBJ2-1; d_call: TRBD2; clone_size: NA; cdr3_aa: CSVLGGTSGLSSYNEQFF; cdr3_nt: TGCAGCGTCCTAGGGGGCACTAGCGGGCTAAGCTCCTACAATGAGCAGTTCTTC
v_call: TRBV6-5; j_call: TRBJ2-1; d_call: TRBD1; clone_size: NA; cdr3_aa: CASSYSTGGQETQFF; cdr3_nt: TGTGCCAGCAGTTACTCGACAGGGGGCCAAGAGACCCAGTTCTTC
v_call: TRBV5-1; j_call: TRBJ2-7; d_call: TRBD1; clone_size: many; cdr3_aa: CASSIDGTGYYEQYF; cdr3_nt: TGCGCCAGCAGCATAGACGGGACAGGCTACTACGAGCAGTACTTC
v_call: TRBV7-8; j_call: TRBJ2-7; d_call: NA; clone_size: NA; cdr3_aa: CASSLDYHEQYF; cdr3_nt: TGTGCCAGCAGCCTAGACTACCACGAGCAGTACTTC
v_call: TRBV20-1; j_call: TRBJ2-5; d_call: TRBD2; clone_size: NA; cdr3_aa: CSAGRSGKVETQYF; cdr3_nt: TGCAGTGCTGGCCGTAGCGGGAAGGTCGAGACCCAGTACTTC
v_call: TRBV6-1; j_call: TRBJ1-1; d_call: NA; clone_size: NA; cdr3_aa: CASSETRQVNTEAFF; cdr3_nt: TGTGCCAGCAGTGAGACGAGACAGGTGAACACTGAAGCTTTCTTT
v_call: TRBV12-3/TRBV12-4; j_call: TRBJ2-3; d_call: NA; clone_size: once; cdr3_aa: CASRSRISTDTQYF; cdr3_nt: TGTGCCAGCAGGTCTCGAATTAGCACAGATACGCAGTATTTT
v_call: TRBV13; j_call: TRBJ1-1; d_call: TRBD1; clone_size: NA; cdr3_aa: CASSVTRTGREAFF; cdr3_nt: TGTGCCAGCAGCGTAACGAGGACAGGGCGTGAAGCTTTCTTT
v_call: TRBV20-1; j_call: TRBJ2-3; d_call: TRBD1; clone_size: NA; cdr3_aa: CSARDPRTGGTDTQYF; cdr3_nt: TGCAGTGCTAGAGATCCTAGGACAGGGGGCACAGATACGCAGTATTTT
v_call: TRBV7-9; j_call: TRBJ2-6; d_call: NA; clone_size: NA; cdr3_aa: CASSLFGTGANVLTF; cdr3_nt: TGTGCCAGCAGCTTATTTGGGACTGGGGCCAACGTCCTGACTTTC
v_call: TRBV5-1; j_call: TRBJ2-7; d_call: NA; clone_size: NA; cdr3_aa: CASSLDSPEVDEQYF; cdr3_nt: TGCGCCAGCAGCTTGGACAGCCCAGAGGTGGACGAGCAGTACTTC
v_call: TRBV20-1; j_call: TRBJ2-5; d_call: TRBD1; clone_size: NA; cdr3_aa: CSARDSRGSDEQYF; cdr3_nt: TGCAGTGCTAGAGACAGCAGGGGGTCTGATGAGCAGTACTTC
v_call: TRBV27; j_call: TRBJ2-5; d_call: TRBD2; clone_size: few; cdr3_aa: CASSSLSGTSGQETQYF; cdr3_nt: TGTGCCAGCAGTTCCCTTTCCGGGACTAGCGGCCAAGAGACCCAGTACTTC
v_call: TRBV20-1; j_call: TRBJ2-5; d_call: TRBD2; clone_size: NA; cdr3_aa: CSAATIGTSGRETQYF; cdr3_nt: TGCAGTGCCGCAACCATCGGGACTAGCGGGAGGGAGACCCAGTACTTC
v_call: TRBV13; j_call: TRBJ1-2; d_call: NA; clone_size: NA; cdr3_aa: CASSPLSGYGYTF; cdr3_nt: TGTGCCAGCAGCCCCCTCTCCGGGTATGGCTACACCTTC
v_call: TRBV27; j_call: TRBJ2-5; d_call: NA; clone_size: NA; cdr3_aa: CASSRTPYETQYF; cdr3_nt: TGTGCCAGCAGCCGAACCCCCTATGAGACCCAGTACTTC
v_call: TRBV7-2; j_call: TRBJ1-2; d_call: NA; clone_size: NA; cdr3_aa: CASSLSQGTYGYTF; cdr3_nt: TGTGCCAGCAGCTTAAGTCAGGGTACCTATGGCTACACCTTC
v_call: TRBV10-3; j_call: TRBJ2-7; d_call: TRBD2; clone_size: many; cdr3_aa: CAIPASGTYEQYF; cdr3_nt: TGTGCCATCCCAGCTAGCGGGACCTACGAGCAGTACTTC
v_call: TRBV7-9; j_call: TRBJ2-1; d_call: TRBD2; clone_size: many; cdr3_aa: CASSSRPTSGYDNEQFF; cdr3_nt: TGTGCCAGCAGCTCTCGCCCGACTAGCGGTTATGACAATGAGCAGTTCTTC
v_call: TRBV7-2; j_call: TRBJ2-5; d_call: TRBD1; clone_size: NA; cdr3_aa: CASSLSIGRGQETQYF; cdr3_nt: TGTGCCAGCAGCTTAAGTATTGGCAGGGGGCAGGAGACCCAGTACTTC
v_call: TRBV10-3; j_call: TRBJ2-7; d_call: TRBD1; clone_size: NA; cdr3_aa: CAISPGTVYEQYF; cdr3_nt: TGTGCCATTTCACCCGGGACAGTTTACGAGCAGTACTTC
v_call: TRBV20-1; j_call: TRBJ2-1; d_call: TRBD1; clone_size: NA; cdr3_aa: CSAEGDRGYNEQFF; cdr3_nt: TGCAGTGCAGAGGGGGACAGGGGATACAATGAGCAGTTCTTC
v_call: TRBV12-5; j_call: TRBJ2-1; d_call: NA; clone_size: NA; cdr3_aa: CASGSRTDDNEQFF; cdr3_nt: TGTGCTAGTGGTTCACGGACGGACGACAATGAGCAGTTCTTC
v_call: TRBV27; j_call: TRBJ1-1; d_call: NA; clone_size: NA; cdr3_aa: CASSPSPGGYTEAFF; cdr3_nt: TGTGCCAGCAGTCCCTCGCCGGGGGGGTACACTGAAGCTTTCTTT
v_call: TRBV12-3/TRBV12-4; j_call: TRBJ2-1; d_call: TRBD2; clone_size: many; cdr3_aa: CASSAGGWDEQFF; cdr3_nt: TGTGCCAGCAGTGCGGGGGGTTGGGATGAGCAGTTCTTC
v_call: TRBV20-1; j_call: TRBJ2-7; d_call: TRBD2; clone_size: NA; cdr3_aa: CSASSGGPETYNEQYF; cdr3_nt: TGCAGTGCTAGCTCGGGAGGGCCAGAAACCTACAATGAGCAGTACTTC
v_call: TRBV6-4; j_call: TRBJ2-1; d_call: NA; clone_size: many; cdr3_aa: CASSGVRGRNNEQFF; cdr3_nt: TGTGCCAGCAGTGGGGTCAGGGGACGAAACAATGAGCAGTTCTTC
v_call: TRBV20-1; j_call: TRBJ2-5; d_call: TRBD1; clone_size: NA; cdr3_aa: CSASASQGGVGETQYF; cdr3_nt: TGCAGTGCAAGCGCAAGCCAAGGGGGCGTGGGGGAGACCCAGTACTTC
v_call: TRBV20-1; j_call: TRBJ2-1; d_call: NA; clone_size: NA; cdr3_aa: CSTEASGGGWSNEQFF; cdr3_nt: TGCAGTACAGAGGCCAGCGGTGGAGGGTGGTCCAATGAGCAGTTCTTC
v_call: TRBV28; j_call: TRBJ2-5; d_call: TRBD2; clone_size: NA; cdr3_aa: CASSPSGRTRETQYF; cdr3_nt: TGTGCCAGCAGTCCTAGCGGGAGGACTAGGGAGACCCAGTACTTC
v_call: TRBV2; j_call: TRBJ2-4; d_call: TRBD2; clone_size: many; cdr3_aa: CASRTGTSGGRIQYF; cdr3_nt: TGTGCCAGCAGAACCGGGACTAGCGGGGGTCGCATTCAGTACTTC
v_call: TRBV29-1; j_call: TRBJ2-7; d_call: TRBD2; clone_size: many; cdr3_aa: CSVKTSGSYEQYF; cdr3_nt: TGCAGCGTGAAGACTAGCGGGAGTTACGAGCAGTACTTC
v_call: TRBV29-1; j_call: TRBJ2-1; d_call: TRBD1; clone_size: NA; cdr3_aa: CSVGLTGGGLAGYYNEQFF; cdr3_nt: TGCAGCGTTGGCCTGACAGGGGGCGGTTTGGCGGGATACTACAATGAGCAGTTCTTC
v_call: TRBV3-1; j_call: TRBJ2-7; d_call: TRBD2; clone_size: NA; cdr3_aa: CASSQGGTSGRGEQYF; cdr3_nt: TGTGCCAGCAGCCAAGGGGGGACTAGCGGGAGAGGCGAGCAGTACTTC
v_call: TRBV27; j_call: TRBJ2-3; d_call: TRBD1; clone_size: NA; cdr3_aa: CASSFYTGVGLDTQYF; cdr3_nt: TGTGCCAGCAGTTTCTACACAGGGGTGGGGCTGGATACGCAGTATTTT
v_call: TRBV7-2; j_call: TRBJ1-5; d_call: NA; clone_size: NA; cdr3_aa: CASSFSRSSRMPQHF; cdr3_nt: TGTGCCAGCAGCTTTTCTCGTTCGAGCCGAATGCCCCAGCATTTT
v_call: TRBV20-1; j_call: TRBJ1-2; d_call: NA; clone_size: NA; cdr3_aa: CGGKGHLSNYGYTF; cdr3_nt: TGCGGTGGGAAGGGACACCTATCAAACTATGGCTACACCTTC
v_call: TRBV9; j_call: TRBJ2-4; d_call: NA; clone_size: NA; cdr3_aa: CASSVASPTQVGVENIQYF; cdr3_nt: TGTGCCAGCAGCGTAGCCTCCCCAACGCAGGTGGGGGTAGAAAACATTCAGTACTTC